The 14 T cell receptor beta chains below were found in one sample sequenced in a study of radiotherapy plus CTLA-4 blockade in lung cancer. Produced via immunoSEQ multiplex PCR; TCRdb's table is partial and in-frame only. Of tens of thousands of clones listed, around 87% are singletons. The sample consisted of peripheral blood, taken from a patient treated with radiotherapy plus ipilimumab. The source of these receptors is a human donor with non-small cell lung cancer that progressed on radiotherapy plus ipilimumab.

The chain joins TRBV4-2 to TRBJ1-2; D not certain. The germline CDR1 and CDR2 sequences are LGHNA and YNFKEQ. Trimming took 1 base from V and 4 from J, leaving 13 bases between them. The CDR3 loop spans 15 amino acids. CDR3 nucleotide sequence: TGTGCCAGCAGCCAAGCGGAGGGTGCCGTCTATGGCTACACCTTC. Protein: CASSQAEGAVYGYTF.

The rearrangement links TRBV5-1 to TRBJ2-2, with TRBD2 as a possible D gene (5 bases). Germline CDR1 reads SGHRS; CDR2 reads YFSETQ. The V end lost 4 bases, the J end lost 9 bases, and 19 bases lay between the germline ends. The CDR3 loop spans 15 amino acids. The CDR3 DNA reads TGCGCCAGCAGCGGTACCCGGGGTGCTGGGCGGGAGCTGTTTTTT. Translating gives CASSGTRGAGRELFF. Complete variable domain (other parts from reference TRBV5-1 and TRBJ2-2): KAGVTQTPRYLIKTRGQQVTLSCSPISGHRSVSWYQQTPGQGLQFLFEYFSETQRNKGNFPGRFSGRQFSNSRSEMNVSTLELGDSALYLCASSGTRGAGRELFFGEGSRLTVL.

The chain uses TRBV10-3 and TRBJ2-5; D possibly matches TRBD1 or TRBD2 (6 bases each). The length of the CDR3 is 11 residues. Trimming removed 8 bases at V and 5 bases at J, with 9 bases between. Germline CDR1 is ENHRY and CDR2 is SYGVKD. CDR3 amino acids: CAIGGGETQYF. CDR3 sequence (DNA): TGTGCCATCGGAGGGGGGGAGACCCAGTACTTC.

J is TRBJ2-3 and V is TRBV5-1; the D gene is possibly TRBD2 (6 bases). Trimming took 5 bases from V and 1 from J, leaving 14 bases between them. The CDR3 has 15 residues. Germline loops: CDR1 SGHRS, CDR2 YFSETQ. CDR3 nucleotide sequence: TGCGCCAGCAGACAAGGGACTTACGGCACAGATACGCAGTATTTT. As protein: CASRQGTYGTDTQYF. The full variable domain, in which reference TRBV5-1 and TRBJ2-3 provide the parts outside the CDR3, is KAGVTQTPRYLIKTRGQQVTLSCSPISGHRSVSWYQQTPGQGLQFLFEYFSETQRNKGNFPGRFSGRQFSNSRSEMNVSTLELGDSALYLCASRQGTYGTDTQYFGPGTRLTVL.

The chain carries TRBV27 and TRBJ2-1; TRBD2 aligns across 11 bases. This CDR3 has 17 residues. Germline V lookup: CDR1 MNHEY, CDR2 SMNVEV (reference sequence). With V trimmed by 4 bases and J by 5 bases, 10 bases remained unmatched. CDR3 nucleotide sequence: TGTGCCAGCAGTTCCGAACCGGGACTAGCGGATCACAATGAGCAGTTCTTC. Its translation is CASSSEPGLADHNEQFF.

The chain carries TRBV30 and TRBJ2-7; maybe TRBD1 (6 bases). CDR1 is GTSNPN and CDR2 is SVGIG in the germline V gene (reference sequence). Trimming removed 5 bases from V and 2 bases from J, with 13 bases in between. This CDR3 comprises 13 residues. In nucleotides, the CDR3 is TGTGCCTGGGGCAGCGGACAGACCTACGAGCAGTACTTC. Translated: CAWGSGQTYEQYF.

The CDR3 is CASSLGGTSGKAQYF. In DNA, the CDR3 is TGTGCCAGCAGTTTAGGGGGGACTAGCGGGAAGGCGCAGTACTTC. This rearrangement joins TRBV28 to TRBJ2-7, with 13 bases lining up with TRBD2. Germline loops: CDR1 MDHEN, CDR2 SYDVKM. The length of the CDR3 is 15 residues. V dropped 2 bases and J dropped 9; count of bases not matched to a gene: 7. The entire variable domain, with the rest obtained from reference TRBV28 and TRBJ2-7, is as follows: DVKVTQSSRYLVKRTGEKVFLECVQDMDHENMFWYRQDPGLGLRLIYFSYDVKMKEKGDIPEGYSVSREKKERFSLILESASTNQTSMYLCASSLGGTSGKAQYFGPGTRLTVT.

The table lists this clone with a count of one. V gene TRBV5-6 combines with J gene TRBJ2-4, with unresolved D. CDR1 SGHDT and CDR2 YYEEEE come from the germline V gene. V was trimmed by 0 bases and J by 3 bases, leaving 4 bases between them. The CDR3 runs to 13 residues. CDR3 DNA: TGTGCCAGCAGCTTGGTTGTCAAAAACATTCAGTACTTC. It encodes CASSLVVKNIQYF.

This clone has more than one count but fewer than ten. This chain links TRBV6-1 with TRBJ2-5; D possibly corresponds to TRBD1 (5 bases). The CDR3 has 14 amino acids. With 5 bases removed from V and 5 bases from J, the gap between germline ends came to 15 bases. Germline CDR1 reads MNHNS; CDR2 reads SASEGT. CDR3 DNA sequence: TGTGCCAGCAGTAAGGGTGGGGCCCGGGAGACCCAGTACTTC. This encodes CASSKGGARETQYF.

This clone was seen a handful of times. The V gene is TRBV28, the J gene TRBJ1-1, with D uncertain. The CDR3 runs to 14 residues. Trimming took off 6 bases at V and 0 bases at J, with 11 bases between the two ends. The germline V gene has CDR1 MDHEN and CDR2 SYDVKM. CDR3 amino acids: CASRSQRMNTEAFF. CDR3 DNA: TGTGCCAGCAGATCACAACGGATGAACACTGAAGCTTTCTTT.

This chain connects TRBV5-6 to TRBJ2-5, with a weak D call TRBD2 (5 bases). Germline CDR1 is SGHDT and CDR2 is YYEEEE. The V end was cut by 0 bases, the J end by 5 bases, with 11 bases between. The CDR3 runs 14 residues. Here the CDR3 reads CASSLVAGKETQYF. The CDR3, as DNA: TGTGCCAGCAGCTTGGTCGCCGGGAAGGAGACCCAGTACTTC. The whole variable domain, remainder taken from reference TRBV5-6 and TRBJ2-5, is DAGVTQSPTHLIKTRGQQVTLRCSPKSGHDTVSWYQQALGQGPQFIFQYYEEEERQRGNFPDRFSGHQFPNYSSELNVNALLLGDSALYLCASSLVAGKETQYFGPGTRLLVL.

CDR3 protein: CASSRDIGGNNEQFF. As DNA, the CDR3 is TGCGCCAGCAGCCGCGACATCGGCGGTAACAATGAGCAGTTCTTC. The chain joins TRBV5-1 to TRBJ2-1; no reliable D call. Germline CDR1 and CDR2: SGHRS and YFSETQ. The V and J ends lost 4 bases and 5 bases respectively, with 16 bases between them. This CDR3 contains 15 residues. The entire variable domain, with the rest obtained from reference TRBV5-1 and TRBJ2-1, is as follows: KAGVTQTPRYLIKTRGQQVTLSCSPISGHRSVSWYQQTPGQGLQFLFEYFSETQRNKGNFPGRFSGRQFSNSRSEMNVSTLELGDSALYLCASSRDIGGNNEQFFGPGTRLTVL.

The chain is built from TRBV19 and TRBJ1-5, with 7 bases fitting TRBD1. The ends lost 4 bases at V and 5 bases at J; junction bases unmatched: 5. The CDR3 is 14 amino acids. Per the germline V gene, CDR1 is LNHDA and CDR2 is SQIVND (reference sequence). The CDR3 DNA follows: TGTGCCAGTAGTAGGGGACAGCAGTATCAGCCCCAGCATTTT. Its translation is CASSRGQQYQPQHF.

The rearrangement uses TRBV2 and TRBJ2-7, with 8 bases fitting TRBD2. Germline CDR1 reads SNHLY; CDR2 reads FYNNEI. The CDR3 is 15 amino acids. Unmatched junction bases numbered 10, after V lost 4 bases and J lost 5 bases. The CDR3 DNA reads as TGTGCCAGCAGTGTTTTTCCGGGAGGGCCCCACGAGCAGTACGTC. It is translated as CASSVFPGGPHEQYV.